The 28 T cell receptor beta chains listed next were all sequenced from one sample in a study of T cell responses to AZD1222 COVID-19 vaccine. The method was immunoSEQ multiplex PCR; TCRdb's version includes in-frame clones alone and lacks a portion of them. Of roughly 120,000 clones in the sample, 65% to 90% were seen once. The sequences come from peripheral blood, collected on day 0 of AZD1222 vaccination. All receptors come from an adult in good health.

V and J are TRBV10-1 and TRBJ2-3, with a possible D match to TRBD1 (6 bases). Germline CDR1 reads WNHNN; CDR2 reads SYGVQD (reference sequence). The V gene lost 0 bases and the J gene lost 7 bases, with 11 bases spanning the gap. The CDR3 extends over 14 amino acids. The CDR3 region has the DNA TGCGCCAGCAGTGAGTCTGGCCAGGGGAATACGCAGTATTTT. Its protein product is CASSESGQGNTQYF.

This clone was seen a few times. The chain recombines TRBV5-8 with TRBJ1-1, with 7 bases aligning to TRBD1. The CDR3 sequence is 15 residues long. The V gene end was trimmed by 4 bases and the J gene end by 1 base; junction bases not matched to a gene: 7. Germline CDR1 is SGHTS and CDR2 is YDEGEE. CDR3 sequence reads: CASSPLDRPNTEAFF. The CDR3 nucleotides read TGTGCCAGCAGCCCGTTGGACAGGCCGAACACTGAAGCTTTCTTT.

Only a few counts were recorded for this clone. The chain joins TRBV19 to TRBJ1-2; D is ambiguous. Per the germline V gene, CDR1 is LNHDA and CDR2 is SQIVND (reference sequence). This CDR3 is 14 amino acids long. The V gene lost 0 bases and the J gene lost 3 bases, with 8 bases spanning the gap. Written as DNA, the CDR3 is TGTGCCAGTAGTATAGATCTGGGTTACTATGGCTACACCTTC. This translates into CASSIDLGYYGYTF.

The chain uses TRBV6-2 or TRBV6-3 and TRBJ1-5; D is undetermined. In germline, CDR1 is MNHEY, CDR2 SVGEGT. With 5 bases removed from V and 3 bases from J, the gap between germline ends came to 5 bases. CDR3 length: 12 amino acids. In DNA, the CDR3 is TGTGCCAGCAGTCATAACAATCAGCCCCAGCATTTT. It encodes CASSHNNQPQHF.

This clone came up a few times. The chain joins TRBV19 to TRBJ2-2; TRBD2 is a possible D gene (6 bases). The CDR3 has 15 amino acids. Germline assignment: CDR1 LNHDA and CDR2 SQIVND (reference sequence). With 7 bases removed from V and 0 bases from J, the gap between germline ends came to 12 bases. CDR3 nucleotide sequence: TGTGCCAGTATCCCCGGGAGAGCGAACACCGGGGAGCTGTTTTTT. This sequence encodes CASIPGRANTGELFF.

The gene calls are TRBV28 and TRBJ2-3, with D hard to call. The V and J ends lost 11 bases and 4 bases respectively, with 22 bases between them. CDR1 and CDR2 from the germline V gene are MDHEN and SYDVKM. CDR3 length: 15 residues. CDR3 sequence (DNA): TGTGCCTCCTACTCCCGCCCCCTTGGGGCAGATACGCAGTATTTT. It translates to CASYSRPLGADTQYF. Drawing the rest from reference TRBV28 and TRBJ2-3, the complete variable domain is DVKVTQSSRYLVKRTGEKVFLECVQDMDHENMFWYRQDPGLGLRLIYFSYDVKMKEKGDIPEGYSVSREKKERFSLILESASTNQTSMYLCASYSRPLGADTQYFGPGTRLTVL.

The chain recombines TRBV19 with TRBJ2-5; D is perhaps TRBD2 (7 bases). From germline, CDR1 is LNHDA and CDR2 SQIVND (reference sequence). V was clipped by 6 bases and J by 5 bases, with 22 bases between them. The CDR3 spans 16 residues. The CDR3 nucleotides are TGTGCCAGTAGAGGCCTAGCGGAGGGGGTAGGGGAGACCCAGTACTTC. It specifies CASRGLAEGVGETQYF.

In DNA form, the CDR3 reads TGTGCCAGCAGCTTAATCGTTTTAGGTGCTGAAGCTTTCTTT. Translated: CASSLIVLGAEAFF. The gene calls are TRBV7-9 and TRBJ1-1; D unclear. The germline V gene encodes CDR1 SEHNR and CDR2 FQNEAQ (reference sequence). This CDR3 has 14 residues. V was cut by 2 bases and J by 6 bases, with 13 bases left in between. Combining the CDR3 with reference TRBV7-9 and TRBJ1-1 gives the whole variable domain DTGVSQNPRHKITKRGQNVTFRCDPISEHNRLYWYRQTLGQGPEFLTYFQNEAQLEKSRLLSDRFSAERPKGSFSTLEIQRTEQGDSAMYLCASSLIVLGAEAFFGQGTRLTVV.

In regard to this clone: Other DNA sequences within the sample encode an identical CDR3. The V and J genes are TRBV5-1 and TRBJ2-1; TRBD2 aligns across 8 bases. V dropped 4 bases and J dropped 4; count of bases not matched to a gene: 4. Per the germline V gene, CDR1 is SGHRS and CDR2 is YFSETQ. This CDR3 contains 14 residues. The CDR3 DNA reads TGCGCCAGCAGCCCGGGCGGGGGGTACAATGAGCAGTTCTTC. Amino acids: CASSPGGGYNEQFF.

This chain links TRBV9 with TRBJ2-3; D tentatively reads TRBD1 or TRBD2 (6 bases each). This CDR3 region has 17 residues. V was shortened by 0 bases and J by 6 bases, with 20 bases between the two germline ends. The V gene's germline CDR1 is SGDLS and CDR2 YYNGEE. The CDR3 spells CASSVEPPGAGRDTQYF. For the CDR3, the DNA is TGTGCCAGCAGCGTAGAACCCCCGGGGGCAGGGAGGGATACGCAGTATTTT.

This chain connects TRBV18 to TRBJ1-2, with 10 bases fitting TRBD1. This CDR3 has 15 residues. J gave up 3 bases and V 3 bases, and 4 bases lay outside the gene matches. CDR1 is KGHSH and CDR2 is LQKENI in the germline V gene. As DNA, the CDR3 is TGTGCCAGCTCACCGGGACAGGGGTCGGACTATGGCTACACCTTC. Its protein product is CASSPGQGSDYGYTF.

The chain recombines TRBV5-6 with TRBJ2-1, with D uncertain. The CDR3 has 16 residues. Germline V gene sequence: CDR1 SGHDT, CDR2 YYEEEE. V shed 2 bases and J shed 1 base, with 13 bases lying between them. CDR3: CASSLGSLASYNEQFF. The CDR3 DNA reads as TGTGCCAGCAGCTTAGGTAGTCTGGCTTCCTACAATGAGCAGTTCTTC.

This clone was seen a handful of times. The chain combines TRBV7-2 with TRBJ1-5; D might be TRBD1 (6 bases). The CDR3 is 14 amino acids. With 5 bases removed from V and 1 base from J, the gap between germline ends came to 9 bases. Germline CDR1 SGHTA, CDR2 FQGNSA. CDR3 in DNA: TGTGCCAGCAGCCCTCAGGGGAGCAATCAGCCCCAGCATTTT. Amino acid sequence: CASSPQGSNQPQHF.

The V call is TRBV18, the J call TRBJ1-5; perhaps TRBD1 as D (5 bases). CDR1 and CDR2 from the germline V gene are KGHSH and LQKENI. V was pared by 0 bases and J by 5 bases, with 11 bases between. This CDR3 comprises 15 residues. DNA of the CDR3: TGTGCCAGCTCACCACCAGGAGGGGAGGATCAGCCCCAGCATTTT. This translates into CASSPPGGEDQPQHF.

The chain recombines TRBV3-1 (or the pseudogene TRBV3-2) with TRBJ2-7, with TRBD2 as a possible D gene (6 bases). The V end was cut by 5 bases, the J end by 2 bases, with 10 bases between. CDR1 and CDR2 (germline): LGHDT, YNNKEL (reference sequence). This CDR3 contains 13 residues. The CDR3 here is CASSEREAYEQYF. DNA for the CDR3: TGTGCCAGCAGCGAAAGGGAGGCCTACGAGCAGTACTTC.

The V gene is TRBV28, the J gene TRBJ1-2; D gene unclear. V was cut by 2 bases and J by 1 base, with 11 bases left in between. CDR1 and CDR2 (germline): MDHEN, SYDVKM. This CDR3 has 15 amino acids. The DNA for the CDR3 is TGTGCCAGCAGTTTACCCCCGGCCAATAACTATGGCTACACCTTC. It encodes CASSLPPANNYGYTF.

The chain carries TRBV30 and TRBJ1-4; 8 bases fit TRBD1. V was pared by 3 bases and J by 8 bases, with 5 bases of the junction left unmatched. The length of the CDR3 is 13 residues. Germline CDR1 reads GTSNPN; CDR2 reads SVGIG (reference sequence). CDR3 protein: CAWRTTGDEKLFF. The CDR3 DNA reads TGTGCCTGGAGGACGACAGGGGACGAAAAACTGTTTTTT. The full variable domain, with the rest looked up from reference TRBV30 and TRBJ1-4, is SQTIHQWPATLVQPVGSPLSLECTVEGTSNPNLYWYRQAAGRGLQLLFYSVGIGQISSEVPQNLSASRPQDRQFILSSKKLLLSDSGFYLCAWRTTGDEKLFFGSGTQLSVL.

In its sample, this clone was seen once. The genes are TRBV10-3 and TRBJ2-3; D unresolved. V was trimmed by 6 bases and J by 4 bases, leaving 11 bases between them. The CDR3 is made up of 13 amino acids. Per the germline V gene, CDR1 is ENHRY and CDR2 is SYGVKD. Written as DNA, the CDR3 is TGTGCCATCAGGGTTGAAGTATCAGATACGCAGTATTTT. Its protein product is CAIRVEVSDTQYF.

The gene calls are TRBV7-2 and TRBJ1-1; 8 bases align to TRBD1. From germline, CDR1 is SGHTA and CDR2 FQGNSA. The CDR3 extends over 16 amino acids. Unmatched junction bases numbered 11, after V lost 6 bases and J lost 2 bases. The CDR3 DNA sequence: TGTGCCAGCAGATTACCGGGACAGGTAAAAAACACTGAAGCTTTCTTT. Encoded protein: CASRLPGQVKNTEAFF.

This chain connects TRBV5-4 to TRBJ2-7; 9 bases agree with TRBD2. Germline V gene lookup returns CDR1 SGHNT and CDR2 YYREEE (reference sequence). J lost 4 bases, V lost 4 bases, and 12 bases had no gene match. The CDR3 covers 16 residues. The CDR3 DNA is TGTGCCAGCAGCGGGGGTAGCGGGGGTGACGTTTACGAGCAGTACTTC. It encodes CASSGGSGGDVYEQYF.

The chain has TRBV19 and TRBJ2-2; 9 nucleotides line up with TRBD2. Unmatched junction bases numbered 4, after V lost 4 bases and J lost 1 base. CDR1 is LNHDA, CDR2 SQIVND, per germline (reference sequence). The CDR3 runs to 16 residues. The CDR3 spells CASSTRTSVNTGELFF. The DNA of the CDR3 is TGTGCCAGTAGTACCAGGACTAGCGTGAACACCGGGGAGCTGTTTTTT. The full variable domain, rest sourced from reference TRBV19 and TRBJ2-2, is DGGITQSPKYLFRKEGQNVTLSCEQNLNHDAMYWYRQDPGQGLRLIYYSQIVNDFQKGDIAEGYSVSREKKESFPLTVTSAQKNPTAFYLCASSTRTSVNTGELFFGEGSRLTVL.

This chain links TRBV6-1 with TRBJ1-5; D not resolved. V was shortened by 2 bases and J by 4 bases, with 15 bases between the two germline ends. The CDR3 consists of 16 residues. Germline V lookup: CDR1 MNHNS, CDR2 SASEGT. The CDR3 spells CASSERERLNNQPQHF. The CDR3 nucleotides are TGTGCCAGCAGTGAACGGGAGCGCCTTAATAATCAGCCCCAGCATTTT.

The V call is TRBV2, the J call TRBJ2-1; tentatively, D is TRBD2 (5 bases). This CDR3 spans 18 amino acids. Trimming took 2 bases from V and 0 from J, leaving 17 bases between them. Germline values: CDR1 SNHLY, CDR2 FYNNEI. CDR3 loop: CASSESGLRVYSYNEQFF. The CDR3 DNA reads as TGTGCCAGCAGTGAAAGTGGGTTGCGGGTCTACTCCTACAATGAGCAGTTCTTC.

This clone appeared a few times. This chain joins TRBV4-2 and TRBJ2-1; 10 bases are shared with TRBD2. In germline, CDR1 is LGHNA, CDR2 YNFKEQ. Germline trimming cut 1 base from V and 4 bases from J; bases unmatched to any gene: 4. The CDR3 is 16 amino acids. CDR3 in DNA: TGTGCCAGCAGCCAAGGTTGGACTAGCGGATACAATGAGCAGTTCTTC. Protein product: CASSQGWTSGYNEQFF.

The CDR3 bases are TGTGCCACCGGCACAGGGGTTACCGGGGAGCTGTTTTTT. It is translated as CATGTGVTGELFF. The rearrangement uses TRBV24-1 and TRBJ2-2, with TRBD1 matching 7 bases. The CDR3 loop spans 13 amino acids. Germline CDR1 reads KGHDR; CDR2 reads SFDVKD. With 9 bases clipped from V and 5 bases from J, the junction kept 5 bases outside the gene matches.

The V and J genes are TRBV6-5 and TRBJ1-1; TRBD1 agrees at 10 bases. J lost 5 bases, V lost 6 bases, and 3 bases had no gene match. The germline gives CDR1 MNHEY, CDR2 SVGAGI. The CDR3 extends over 13 amino acids. In DNA form, the CDR3 reads TGTGCCAGCAGGGGGACAGGGGCGACTGAAGCTTTCTTT. As protein: CASRGTGATEAFF.

The V and J genes are TRBV7-8 and TRBJ2-1; either TRBD1 or TRBD2 may fit D (5 bases each). V lost 6 bases and J 6 bases, leaving 12 bases between the germline ends. Germline CDR1 reads SGHVS; CDR2 reads FQNEAQ. This CDR3 is built from 13 residues. The CDR3: CASRRRGANEQFF. The CDR3 DNA reads as TGTGCCAGCAGAAGACGAGGGGCCAATGAGCAGTTCTTC.

This clone came up a few times. The chain couples TRBV5-6 to TRBJ2-5, with D unclear. V lost 0 bases and J 4 bases, leaving 4 bases between the germline ends. The CDR3 is 12 amino acids. Germline CDR1 and CDR2: SGHDT and YYEEEE. The chain's CDR3 is CASSLGIETQYF. CDR3 coding DNA: TGTGCCAGCAGCTTGGGGATAGAGACCCAGTACTTC.